This T cell receptor (beta chain) was captured by sequencing in a study of blood T cells in healthy people across ages. Study-level results: Per million T cells, TCR beta diversity dropped about linearly as age rose.

As for this clonotype: Its antigen is not identified.

Sample-barcoded 5' priming and a J-beta primer mix drove a second PCR of roughly 6 to 12 cycles. TCRdb reanalysed the 5' RACE reads using MiXCR and keeps one entry per CDR3 protein. The sample includes some 1,500,000 distinct CDR3 sequences, approximately 39% of them seen just once. The CDR3 is 13 residues long. Germline V gene data show CDR1 as SQVTM and CDR2 as ANQGSEA. With 4 bases clipped from V and 3 bases from J, the junction kept 6 bases outside the gene matches. Specimen: blood. The chain links TRBV29-1 to TRBJ2-7; 7 positions match TRBD1. This TCR came from a woman aged 18 to 35 in good health. CDR3 sequence (DNA): TGCAGCGTTGCTAAGGGGGCTCGCTACGAGCAGTACTTC. It specifies CSVAKGARYEQYF.